This TCR beta chain appears in the sequencing data of a study of blood T cell repertoires in COVID-19 (dated by TCRdb to the early 2020s). With respect to the entire study: The collaborator samples originated in the United States, Italy and Spain and spanned the acute and convalescent phases of COVID-19. The material from the prospective study consisted of cDNA or gDNA derived from T cells, B-cell-depleted T cells, or PBMCs. The dataset comprised deeply sampled blood TCRbeta repertoires from subjects exposed to, actively infected with, or recovered from COVID-19. The repertoires were made available in a free public database intended to serve as a resource for research on the immune response to SARS-CoV-2. The samples were drawn from two sources: the first 160 participants of the ongoing ImmuneRACE study, and fewer than 1,500 subjects contributed by 6 global collaborators. The sample metadata nearly always contained a de-identified subject ID, COVID-19 status, age in years and sex. HLA class I and class II types, where available, came from metadata supplied by the sample provider rather than from assay-based typing.

TCRbeta CDR3 regions were amplified from genomic DNA by means of the immunoSEQ Assay, a bias-controlled multiplex PCR. The original methods were these. The number of nucleated cells in each sample was estimated by amplification of reference gene primers within the assay. To quantify the absolute abundance of each unique TCRbeta CDR3 rearrangement, sequence reads were collapsed and filtered. For each sample, productive Simpson clonality was calculated as the square root of Simpson's diversity index over productive rearrangements. As stored in TCRdb, this immuneACCESS dataset retains in-frame rearrangements with V and J assigned. A fraction of the clones does not appear; measured against another copy, unresolved V genes explain less than half of the discrepancy, and the remainder lacks a known reason. The DNA gave D and trimming, while V, J and clone size come from that table. Within this sample are about 94,000 clones, with just over 85% of them counted one time only. The ten biggest clones cover roughly 13% of the sample.

Paper-wide results and their limitations: How much clinical and demographic metadata was included differed by source and by participant, and the metadata was provided uncurated.

Details on this clone: Its antigen remains unidentified. Qualities for individual bases were not recorded, and no much larger clone is one base off.

Collaborating institutions collected whole blood in K2EDTA tubes following their own protocols. For TCRbeta analysis, collaborators shipped samples in one of three forms: frozen whole blood, isolated PBMCs, or DNA extracted from either of those sample types. Including cysteine and phenylalanine, the CDR3 has 13 amino acids. Solely the CDR3 DNA is kept, with 39 bases framed from the first base. The sequence derives from a woman aged 55-69 years in a cohort sampled during active or convalescent COVID-19. The material sequenced was peripheral blood. This chain joins TRBV21-1 to TRBJ2-7; TRBD1, the table's D call, was not compared with the DNA. TRBV21-1 is deemed a pseudogene. The nucleotide sequence reads TGTGCCAGCATCGGACATCTTCCCTACGAGCAGTACTTC. Protein translation: CASIGHLPYEQYF.